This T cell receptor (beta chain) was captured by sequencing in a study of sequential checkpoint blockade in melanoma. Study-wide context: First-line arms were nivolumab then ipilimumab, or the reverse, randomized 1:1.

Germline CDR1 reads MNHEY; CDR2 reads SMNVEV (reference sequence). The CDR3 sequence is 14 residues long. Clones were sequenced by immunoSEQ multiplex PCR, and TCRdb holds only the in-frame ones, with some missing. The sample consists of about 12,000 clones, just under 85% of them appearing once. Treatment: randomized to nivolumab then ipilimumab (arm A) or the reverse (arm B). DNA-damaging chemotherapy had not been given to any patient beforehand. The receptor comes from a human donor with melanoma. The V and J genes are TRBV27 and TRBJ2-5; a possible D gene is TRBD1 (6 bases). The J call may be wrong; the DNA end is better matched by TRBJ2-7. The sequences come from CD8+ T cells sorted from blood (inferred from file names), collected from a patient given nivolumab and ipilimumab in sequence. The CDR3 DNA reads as TGTGCCAGCAGTTTAGGTGGCAGGGGAAACGAGCAGTACTTC. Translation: CASSLGGRGNEQYF.